The source of this TCR beta chain is a study of tumor-infiltrating lymphocytes in primary liver carcinoma. TCR beta cDNA was prepared out of roughly 0.45 ug total RNA by means of a constant-region primer. For TCR beta, libraries were produced by three nested multiplex PCR rounds using slightly modified ARM-PCR. Amplification in the first two PCR rounds was performed using TRBV1-TRBV30 forward primers and a C-beta reverse primer for 10 cycles each. One entry per CDR3 protein results from TCRdb running MiXCR on the multiplex PCR reads. Found here are 100,000 to 150,000 distinct CDR3 sequences, 60% to 80% of them singletons; the top ten hold around 8.2%. Trimming removed 4 bases from V and 4 bases from J; junction bases left unmatched: 11. The germline CDR1 and CDR2 sequences are SGHNT and YYREEE (reference sequence). The CDR3 extends over 15 amino acids. This clonotype was recorded a few times. Starting material for RNA and DNA co-extraction consisted of roughly 19-34 mg of unsorted bulk tissue.

The specimen was liver tumor tissue from sampling region 3. Subset: tumor region T3, left-lateral pole. This chain links TRBV5-4 with TRBJ2-7, with 7 bases that match TRBD2. This TCR was recovered from an older woman with primary liver carcinoma and hepatitis B virus infection. CDR3 sequence reads: CASSRYGGRVYEQYF. The CDR3 DNA reads TGTGCCAGCAGCCGTTACGGAGGGAGGGTGTACGAGCAGTACTTC.